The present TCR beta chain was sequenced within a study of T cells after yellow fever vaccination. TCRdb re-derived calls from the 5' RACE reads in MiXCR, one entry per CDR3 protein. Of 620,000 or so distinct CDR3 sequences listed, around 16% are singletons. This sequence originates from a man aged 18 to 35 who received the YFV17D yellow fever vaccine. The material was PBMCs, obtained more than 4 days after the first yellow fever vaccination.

Written as DNA, the CDR3 is TGTGCCAGCAGTCCCGGACAGGAGATTTTGCAGTACGTC. This translates into CASSPGQEILQYV. The chain links TRBV28 to TRBJ2-7; 7 nucleotides line up with TRBD1. V was pared by 5 bases and J by 9 bases, with 10 bases of the junction left unmatched. Germline values: CDR1 MDHEN, CDR2 SYDVKM. The CDR3 is 13 amino acids.